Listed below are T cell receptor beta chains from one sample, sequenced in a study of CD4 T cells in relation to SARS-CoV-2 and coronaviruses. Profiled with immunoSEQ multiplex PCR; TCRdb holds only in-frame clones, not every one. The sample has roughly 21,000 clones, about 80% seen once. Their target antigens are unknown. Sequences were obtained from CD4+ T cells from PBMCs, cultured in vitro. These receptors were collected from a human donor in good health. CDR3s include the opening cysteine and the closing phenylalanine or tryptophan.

CDR3: CATSRDYRPPYNEQFF
length: 16
J: TRBJ2-1
V: TRBV15

CDR3: CASSELRVNQPQHF
length: 14
J: TRBJ1-5
V: TRBV6-1

CDR3: CASSPGQGTGANVLTF
length: 16
J: TRBJ2-6
V: TRBV19

CDR3: CASSIPRSSGSSGANVLTF
length: 19
J: TRBJ2-6
V: TRBV21-1

CDR3: CASSFRLAGNEQFF
length: 14
J: TRBJ2-1
V: TRBV27

CDR3: CASSTLDYGYTF
length: 12
J: TRBJ1-2
V: TRBV7-9

CDR3: CASQGGKQPQHF
length: 12
J: TRBJ1-5
V: TRBV19

CDR3: CASSLESGPSTGELFF
length: 16
J: TRBJ2-2
V: TRBV5-1

CDR3: CASSSRTSGKGYEQFF
length: 16
J: TRBJ2-1
V: TRBV5-4

CDR3: CASSEPGCRNQPQHF
length: 15
J: TRBJ1-5
V: TRBV10-1

CDR3: CASRLVGGRGPYNSPLHF
length: 18
J: TRBJ1-6
V: TRBV12-2

CDR3: CASSQERRGQLFF
length: 13
J: TRBJ2-2
V: TRBV3-1/TRBV3-2

CDR3: CASSFSENTEAFF
length: 13
J: TRBJ1-1
V: TRBV5-5

CDR3: CASSSADRGRETQYF
length: 15
J: TRBJ2-5
V: TRBV5-1

CDR3: CAWSPPRATEAFF
length: 13
J: TRBJ1-1
V: TRBV30

CDR3: CASSLALASNTGELFF
length: 16
J: TRBJ2-2
V: TRBV7-2

CDR3: CASEPFREGAGNTIYF
length: 16
J: TRBJ1-3
V: TRBV28

CDR3: CASSLIIRAETQYF
length: 14
J: TRBJ2-5
V: TRBV28

CDR3: CASSPGRADTQYF
length: 13
J: TRBJ2-3
V: TRBV3-1/TRBV3-2

CDR3: CASSESDQRAYNEQFF
length: 16
J: TRBJ2-1
V: TRBV10-1

CDR3: CASSQATGDTEAFF
length: 14
J: TRBJ1-1
V: TRBV3-1/TRBV3-2

CDR3: CASSLTGGVTDTQYF
length: 15
J: TRBJ2-3
V: TRBV9

CDR3: CASSYSEPRTDTQYF
length: 15
J: TRBJ2-3
V: TRBV6-5

CDR3: CASSDPWTSGRASGHNEQFF
length: 20
J: TRBJ2-1
V: TRBV6-4

CDR3: CASSLTPLLADTGELFF
length: 17
J: TRBJ2-2
V: TRBV7-3

CDR3: CSASFVAGGVYEQYF
length: 15
J: TRBJ2-7
V: TRBV20-1

CDR3: CASRPPWPRGRSLAKNIQYF
length: 20
J: TRBJ2-4
V: TRBV6-4

CDR3: CASSLEWSLSYEQYF
length: 15
J: TRBJ2-7
V: TRBV11-2

CDR3: CASSKTTWDFGEQFF
length: 15
J: TRBJ2-1
V: TRBV7-9

CDR3: CASTFIGDSGANVLTF
length: 16
J: TRBJ2-6
V: TRBV11-2

CDR3: CASSSDWTSDYEQYF
length: 15
J: TRBJ2-7
V: TRBV7-6

CDR3: CASSYQAGELSYEQYF
length: 16
J: TRBJ2-7
V: TRBV6-2/TRBV6-3

CDR3: CASSGQGVGELFF
length: 13
J: TRBJ2-2
V: TRBV6-4

CDR3: CASSRGSYGYTF
length: 12
J: TRBJ1-2
V: TRBV6-5

CDR3: CASSPRGGLADTQYF
length: 15
J: TRBJ2-3
V: TRBV3-1/TRBV3-2

CDR3: CASNRATNEKLFF
length: 13
J: TRBJ1-4
V: TRBV19

CDR3: CASSDGDQPQHF
length: 12
J: TRBJ1-5
V: TRBV25-1

CDR3: CASNLLGGPQGEQFF
length: 15
J: TRBJ2-1
V: TRBV3-1/TRBV3-2

CDR3: CASSEGRWQPQHF
length: 13
J: TRBJ1-5
V: TRBV6-1

CDR3: CASSLTSTDTQYF
length: 13
J: TRBJ2-3
V: TRBV28

CDR3: CASSLEGQTNQPQHF
length: 15
J: TRBJ1-5
V: TRBV5-1

CDR3: CASKPGAGSYEQYF
length: 14
J: TRBJ2-7
V: TRBV7-8

CDR3: CASSEDRGRSLLHF
length: 14
J: TRBJ1-6
V: TRBV2

CDR3: CASSLDMNTEAFF
length: 13
J: TRBJ1-1
V: TRBV7-9

CDR3: CASIGQVRNTEAFF
length: 14
J: TRBJ1-1
V: TRBV6-4

CDR3: CASSRNSRPTEAFF
length: 14
J: TRBJ1-1
V: TRBV6-6

CDR3: CASSSRQGLNTEAFF
length: 15
J: TRBJ1-1
V: TRBV19

CDR3: CASSRQVSYNEQFF
length: 14
J: TRBJ2-1
V: TRBV19

CDR3: CASSYGTSGSTETQYF
length: 16
J: TRBJ2-5
V: TRBV5-1

CDR3: CASAYSGANVLTF
length: 13
J: TRBJ2-6
V: TRBV19

CDR3: CASSEGAVDQPQHF
length: 14
J: TRBJ1-5
V: TRBV5-1

CDR3: CASSQGRGLNYGYTF
length: 15
J: TRBJ1-2
V: TRBV4-1

CDR3: CASTRGYQETQYF
length: 13
J: TRBJ2-5
V: TRBV12-3/TRBV12-4

CDR3: CSASGWQDGGYTF
length: 13
J: TRBJ1-2
V: TRBV20-1